One sample yielded the 22 T cell receptor beta chains listed below, sequenced in a study of blood T cell repertoires in COVID-19. Sequenced by immunoSEQ multiplex PCR; TCRdb stores in-frame clones only, minus some. The table has about 260,000 clones, roughly 86% seen once. Sequencing input: peripheral blood. The receptors stem from a woman aged 50 to 60 with acute or convalescent COVID-19.

This clone was seen only once. Written as DNA, the CDR3 is TGTGCCAGCAGCTTAGACCCCATAGCGGGAGGTTTAGCCAAAAACATTCAGTACTTC. Amino acid sequence: CASSLDPIAGGLAKNIQYF. The chain links TRBV11-2 to TRBJ2-4, with 10 positions matching TRBD2. The CDR3 spans 19 residues. The germline V gene has CDR1 SGHAT and CDR2 FQNNGV. V was clipped by 0 bases and J by 0 bases; unmatched bases: 8.

The chain employs TRBV7-6 and TRBJ2-1; 7 bases map to TRBD2. This CDR3 spans 13 amino acids. Germline CDR1 is SGHVS and CDR2 is FNYEAQ. V lost 5 bases, J lost 9 bases, and 7 bases stayed unmatched. The CDR3 sequence is CASSQGLLSEQFF. Here the CDR3 DNA reads TGTGCCAGCAGCCAGGGACTATTGAGTGAGCAGTTCTTC.

This clone was counted a single time. This chain uses TRBV19 with TRBJ1-5; the match to TRBD1 covers 9 bases. J lost 2 bases, V lost 4 bases, and 12 bases had no gene match. This CDR3 is 18 amino acids long. Germline V gives CDR1 LNHDA, CDR2 SQIVND (reference sequence). CDR3 residues: CASSRSPGQGSGNQPQHF. The CDR3 nucleotides read TGTGCCAGTAGTAGAAGCCCCGGACAGGGGTCCGGCAATCAGCCCCAGCATTTT.

This clone was picked up one time. The rearrangement joins TRBV10-3 to TRBJ2-7; 7 bases agree with TRBD1. The CDR3 is made up of 17 amino acids. The ends lost 0 bases at V and 3 bases at J; junction bases unmatched: 11. Germline CDR1 ENHRY, CDR2 SYGVKD. The CDR3 DNA follows: TGTGCCATCAGTGAGTCTGTGCTTCTTCGGGACAGCTACGAGCAGTACTTC. It translates to CAISESVLLRDSYEQYF.

The chain recombines TRBV28 with TRBJ2-7; D is ambiguous. Per the germline V gene, CDR1 is MDHEN and CDR2 is SYDVKM. The CDR3 is 13 residues long. V was trimmed by 2 bases and J by 2 bases, leaving 7 bases between them. CDR3 loop: CASSLAQAYEQYF. CDR3 coding DNA: TGTGCCAGCAGTTTAGCCCAGGCCTACGAGCAGTACTTC.

This clone was counted once. This chain joins TRBV7-2 and TRBJ2-7; 12 bases fit TRBD2. This CDR3 region has 16 residues. The V gene's germline CDR1 is SGHTA and CDR2 FQGNSA. With 3 bases clipped from V and 3 bases from J, the junction kept 6 bases outside the gene matches. The CDR3 sequence is CASSFRLAGANYEQYF. The CDR3 DNA follows: TGTGCCAGCAGCTTCCGACTAGCGGGAGCCAACTACGAGCAGTACTTC. Filled out from reference TRBV7-2 and TRBJ2-7, the complete variable domain reads GAGVSQSPSNKVTEKGKDVELRCDPISGHTALYWYRQSLGQGLEFLIYFQGNSAPDKSGLPSDRFSAERTGGSVSTLTIQRTQQEDSAVYLCASSFRLAGANYEQYFGPGTRLTVT.

Regarding this clone: The same CDR3 can be traced to other DNA sequences in this sample. CDR3 amino acids: CASSQEAGIYNEQFF. The CDR3 region has the DNA TGTGCCAGCAGCCAAGAGGCGGGAATATACAATGAGCAGTTCTTC. The rearrangement links TRBV3-1 (or the pseudogene TRBV3-2) to TRBJ2-1; the D gene is possibly TRBD2 (6 bases). V was shortened by 0 bases and J by 4 bases, with 10 bases between the two germline ends. CDR1 and CDR2 (germline): LGHDT, YNNKEL (reference sequence). The CDR3 has 15 residues.

The chain uses TRBV9 and TRBJ2-1, with D tentatively TRBD1 (6 bases). CDR3 length: 12 residues. Germline CDR1 SGDLS, CDR2 YYNGEE. Trimming removed 2 bases from V and 10 bases from J, with 10 bases in between. As DNA, the CDR3 is TGTGCCAGCAGCGTTCAAGACAGGGAGCAGTTCTTC. This gives the protein CASSVQDREQFF.

The chain is built from TRBV5-4 and TRBJ2-3, with 8 bases fitting TRBD2. V lost 0 bases, J lost 2 bases, and 8 bases stayed unmatched. The CDR3 is 17 amino acids. Germline V gives CDR1 SGHNT, CDR2 YYREEE (reference sequence). In DNA, the CDR3 is TGTGCCAGCAGCTTGGAGGGCAGCGGGAGAGACACAGATACGCAGTATTTT. Translating gives CASSLEGSGRDTDTQYF.

V usage is TRBV19 and J usage is TRBJ2-6; TRBD1 aligns across 8 bases. The V and J ends lost 7 bases and 1 base, in that order; junction bases with no gene match: 12. CDR3 length equals 18 residues. Per the germline V gene, CDR1 is LNHDA and CDR2 is SQIVND (reference sequence). CDR3: CASNGQGVFSSGANVLTF. CDR3 in DNA: TGTGCCAGTAACGGACAGGGCGTTTTCTCATCTGGGGCCAACGTCCTGACTTTC.

The chain combines TRBV6-5 with TRBJ1-4; 8 bases map to TRBD1. This CDR3 is built from 13 residues. The V and J ends lost 8 bases and 5 bases, in that order; junction bases with no gene match: 4. The germline V gene encodes CDR1 MNHEY and CDR2 SVGAGI. In nucleotides, the CDR3 is TGTGCCAGCGGCCGACAGGGGAATGAAAAACTGTTTTTT. Translation gives CASGRQGNEKLFF.

The chain links TRBV5-1 to TRBJ2-7, with 10 bases that match TRBD1. Trimming took 4 bases from V and 5 from J; bases not matched to a gene: 9. There are 15 residues in the CDR3. Germline lookup yields CDR1 SGHRS and CDR2 YFSETQ. CDR3: CASSGTGTGEDEQYF. The CDR3 DNA reads TGCGCCAGCAGCGGGACCGGGACAGGGGAGGACGAGCAGTACTTC.

The CDR3 DNA follows: TGTGCCAGCAGCCAAGTCGGGATGTCCTACAATGAGCAGTTCTTC. This gives the protein CASSQVGMSYNEQFF. The chain carries TRBV4-2 and TRBJ2-1; TRBD2 might be the D (5 bases). This CDR3 spans 15 amino acids. Germline V lookup: CDR1 LGHNA, CDR2 YNFKEQ. V gave up 1 base and J gave up 1 base, with 8 bases separating them.

This sequence joins TRBV2 and TRBJ1-1; D not certain. The ends were cut back, 3 bases at V and 0 bases at J, with 14 bases in the middle. CDR3 length equals 16 residues. CDR1 and CDR2 from the germline V gene are SNHLY and FYNNEI. CDR3: CASSDHSSLMNTEAFF. In nucleotides, the CDR3 is TGTGCCAGCAGTGATCATAGTTCTTTAATGAACACTGAAGCTTTCTTT.

The chain has TRBV5-1 and TRBJ2-7; TRBD1 matches 9 bases. Looked up from germline, CDR1 is SGHRS and CDR2 is YFSETQ. The CDR3 spans 14 residues. V lost 4 bases to trimming and J lost 2 bases; unmatched junction nucleotides: 4. This CDR3 is CASSKGTGTYEQYF. The CDR3 DNA reads as TGCGCCAGCAGCAAGGGGACAGGGACCTACGAGCAGTACTTC.

A remark on this clone: This may be a read error, as it is one base from a much larger clone. The same CDR3 can be traced to other DNA sequences in this sample. The gene calls are TRBV15 and TRBJ2-7, with TRBD2 matching 13 bases. Trimming at V came to 3 bases and at J to 1 base, leaving 0 bases not matched to a gene. Per the germline V gene, CDR1 is LNHNV and CDR2 is YYDKDF (reference sequence). This CDR3 region has 15 residues. The CDR3 DNA follows: TGTGCCACCAGCAGGGGACTAGCGGGATCCTACGAGCAGTACTTC. Its translation: CATSRGLAGSYEQYF.

In its sample, this clone was seen once. Additional DNA sequences in this sample encode the identical CDR3. This chain links TRBV7-3 with TRBJ1-1; tentatively, D is TRBD1 (5 bases). This CDR3 spans 13 amino acids. The V gene lost 3 bases and the J gene lost 3 bases, with 8 bases spanning the gap. Germline V CDR1 and CDR2: SGHTA, FQGTGA. CDR3 sequence reads: CASSFQGDTEAFF. The CDR3, as DNA: TGTGCCAGCAGCTTTCAGGGCGACACTGAAGCTTTCTTT. The full variable domain, rest sourced from reference TRBV7-3 and TRBJ1-1, is GAGVSQTPSNKVTEKGKYVELRCDPISGHTALYWYRQSLGQGPEFLIYFQGTGAADDSGLPNDRFFAVRPEGSVSTLKIQRTERGDSAVYLCASSFQGDTEAFFGQGTRLTVV.

The rearrangement links TRBV28 to TRBJ1-2; TRBD1 is a possible D gene (5 bases). Germline values: CDR1 MDHEN, CDR2 SYDVKM. The CDR3 spans 12 residues. V lost 5 bases, J lost 7 bases, and 11 bases lay in between. The CDR3 here is CASSPRVFGYTF. Here the CDR3 DNA reads TGTGCCAGCAGTCCCAGGGTTTTTGGCTACACCTTC.

This clone was found a few times. J is TRBJ1-3 and V is TRBV6-6; D unclear. V was shortened by 0 bases and J by 0 bases, with 9 bases between the two germline ends. The CDR3 runs 16 residues. Germline V gene sequence: CDR1 MNHNY, CDR2 SVGAGI (reference sequence). CDR3 protein: CASSYSSPRSGNTIYF. CDR3 DNA sequence: TGTGCCAGCAGTTACTCTAGCCCGCGCTCTGGAAACACCATATATTTT.

V gene TRBV30 combines with J gene TRBJ1-1; D is ambiguous. The CDR3 runs to 12 residues. With 1 base removed from V and 6 bases from J, the gap between germline ends came to 9 bases. Germline V gene sequence: CDR1 GTSNPN, CDR2 SVGIG (reference sequence). The CDR3, as DNA: TGTGCCTGGAGTGACGAGGTTCCTGAAGCTTTCTTT. The encoded protein is CAWSDEVPEAFF. Full variable domain (remainder filled in from reference TRBV30 and TRBJ1-1): SQTIHQWPATLVQPVGSPLSLECTVEGTSNPNLYWYRQAAGRGLQLLFYSVGIGQISSEVPQNLSASRPQDRQFILSSKKLLLSDSGFYLCAWSDEVPEAFFGQGTRLTVV.

The chain uses TRBV5-4 and TRBJ2-4; TRBD1 matches at 8 bases. Germline V gene sequence: CDR1 SGHNT, CDR2 YYREEE (reference sequence). The CDR3 sequence is 19 residues long. V shed 3 bases, J shed 0 bases, and the junction held 14 bases outside the gene matches. CDR3 coding DNA: TGTGCCAGCAGCTCCTCCCTATTGGGGACAGGAAAAGCCAAAAACATTCAGTACTTC. It yields the protein CASSSSLLGTGKAKNIQYF.

The chain carries TRBV13 and TRBJ2-4, with D tentatively TRBD2 (6 bases). Germline CDR1 PRHDT, CDR2 FYEKMQ (reference sequence). V lost 0 bases, J lost 0 bases, and 12 bases lay in between. The CDR3 has 17 residues. This chain's CDR3 is CASSLGGLYLAKNIQYF. The DNA for the CDR3 is TGTGCCAGCAGCTTAGGGGGACTGTACCTAGCCAAAAACATTCAGTACTTC.